The source of this T cell receptor (beta chain) is a study of T cells in Graves' hyperthyroidism and ophthalmopathy. This clonotype has ten or more counts. RNA transcripts gave rise to amplified TCR beta CDR3 regions. The HTBI primer set served for first-round RT-PCR of the TCR CDR3. TCRdb independently ran MiXCR on the multiplex PCR reads; one entry per CDR3 protein. Of around 420,000 distinct CDR3 sequences listed, approximately 15% are singletons. CDR1 is MNHNS and CDR2 is SASEGT in the germline V gene. This CDR3 spans 15 amino acids. The V end lost 5 bases, the J end lost 0 bases, and 10 bases lay between the germline ends. Researchers defined stable Graves' hyperthyroidism as no ophthalmopathy progression within 18 months. Exclusion criteria comprised uncontrolled infection, other autoimmune disease, pregnancy or lactation.

Sequenced: blood. The source is a woman in her late teens or twenties with Graves' hyperthyroidism. J is TRBJ1-4 and V is TRBV6-1; D not resolved. For the CDR3, the DNA is TGTGCCAGCAGTTACGGGGTCGCAACTAATGAAAAACTGTTTTTT. Amino acids: CASSYGVATNEKLFF.